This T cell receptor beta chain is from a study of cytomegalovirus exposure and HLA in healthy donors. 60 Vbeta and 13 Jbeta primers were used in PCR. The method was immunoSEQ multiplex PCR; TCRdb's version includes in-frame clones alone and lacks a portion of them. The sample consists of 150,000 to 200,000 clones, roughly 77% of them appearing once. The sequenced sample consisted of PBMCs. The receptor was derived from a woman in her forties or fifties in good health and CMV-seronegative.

The CDR3 DNA follows: TGTGCCAGAAGCTTGAGGGGGAGGCAGTACTTC. Amino acid sequence: CARSLRGRQYF. The chain employs TRBV5-3 and TRBJ2-7; D is perhaps TRBD1 (6 bases). TRBV5-3 is given ORF status, its function remaining uncertain. This CDR3 is built from 11 residues. Trimming pared 1 base from V and 9 bases from J, leaving 8 bases between.